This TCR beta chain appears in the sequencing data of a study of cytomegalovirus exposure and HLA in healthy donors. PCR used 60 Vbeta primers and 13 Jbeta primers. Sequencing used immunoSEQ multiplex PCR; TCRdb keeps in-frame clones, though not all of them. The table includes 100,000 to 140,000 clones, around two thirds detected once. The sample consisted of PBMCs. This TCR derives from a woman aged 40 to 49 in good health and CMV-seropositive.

This chain's CDR3 is CASSLQGRTEAFF. The CDR3 DNA sequence: TGTGCCAGCAGCTTACAGGGGCGGACTGAAGCTTTCTTT. The genes are TRBV7-2 and TRBJ1-1; weak D call: TRBD1 (6 bases). With 2 bases removed from V and 5 bases from J, the gap between germline ends came to 9 bases. The germline CDR1 and CDR2 sequences are SGHTA and FQGNSA. The CDR3 covers 13 residues. Filled out from reference TRBV7-2 and TRBJ1-1, the complete variable domain reads GAGVSQSPSNKVTEKGKDVELRCDPISGHTALYWYRQSLGQGLEFLIYFQGNSAPDKSGLPSDRFSAERTGGSVSTLTIQRTQQEDSAVYLCASSLQGRTEAFFGQGTRLTVV.